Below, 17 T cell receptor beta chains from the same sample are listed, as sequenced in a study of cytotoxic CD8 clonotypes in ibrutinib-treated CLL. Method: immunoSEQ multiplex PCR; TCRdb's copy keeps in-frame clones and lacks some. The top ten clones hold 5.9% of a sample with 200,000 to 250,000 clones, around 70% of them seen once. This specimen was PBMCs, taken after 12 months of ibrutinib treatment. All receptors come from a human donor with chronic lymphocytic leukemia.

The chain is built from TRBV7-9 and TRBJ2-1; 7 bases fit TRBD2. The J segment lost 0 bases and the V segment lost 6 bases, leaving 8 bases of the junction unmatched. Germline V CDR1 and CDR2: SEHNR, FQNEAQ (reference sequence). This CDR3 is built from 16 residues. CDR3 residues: CASREREGNSYNEQFF. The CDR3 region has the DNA TGTGCCAGCAGAGAGAGGGAGGGAAACTCCTACAATGAGCAGTTCTTC.

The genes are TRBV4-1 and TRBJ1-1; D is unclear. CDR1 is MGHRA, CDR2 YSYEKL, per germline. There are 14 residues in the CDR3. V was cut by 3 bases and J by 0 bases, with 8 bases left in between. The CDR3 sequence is CASSHSPVNTEAFF. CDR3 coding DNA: TGCGCCAGCAGCCACAGCCCGGTGAACACTGAAGCTTTCTTT.

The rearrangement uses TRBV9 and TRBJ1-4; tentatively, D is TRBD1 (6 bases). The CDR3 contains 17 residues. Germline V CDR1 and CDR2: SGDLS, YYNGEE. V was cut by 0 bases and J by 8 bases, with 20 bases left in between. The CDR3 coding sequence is TGTGCCAGCAGCGTAGGTCCCCCGCAGGGGCGTGGAGAAAAACTGTTTTTT. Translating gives CASSVGPPQGRGEKLFF.

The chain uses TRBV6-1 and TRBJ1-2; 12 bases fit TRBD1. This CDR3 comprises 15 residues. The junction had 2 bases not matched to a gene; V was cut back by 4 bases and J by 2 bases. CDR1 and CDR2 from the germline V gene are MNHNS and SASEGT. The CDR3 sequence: CASSGGTGGNYGYTF. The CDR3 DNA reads TGTGCCAGCAGTGGGGGGACAGGGGGCAACTATGGCTACACCTTC.

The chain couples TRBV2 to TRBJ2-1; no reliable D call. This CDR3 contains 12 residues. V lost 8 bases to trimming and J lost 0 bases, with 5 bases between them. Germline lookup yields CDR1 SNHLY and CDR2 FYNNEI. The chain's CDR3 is CASLSSYNEQFF. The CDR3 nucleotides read TGTGCCAGCCTGAGCTCCTACAATGAGCAGTTCTTC.

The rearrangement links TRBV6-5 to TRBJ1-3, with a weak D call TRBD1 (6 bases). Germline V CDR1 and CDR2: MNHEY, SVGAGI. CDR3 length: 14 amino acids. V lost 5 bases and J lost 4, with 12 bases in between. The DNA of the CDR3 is TGTGCCAGCAGTAATGGGGGGCAGGGAAACACCATATATTTT. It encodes CASSNGGQGNTIYF.

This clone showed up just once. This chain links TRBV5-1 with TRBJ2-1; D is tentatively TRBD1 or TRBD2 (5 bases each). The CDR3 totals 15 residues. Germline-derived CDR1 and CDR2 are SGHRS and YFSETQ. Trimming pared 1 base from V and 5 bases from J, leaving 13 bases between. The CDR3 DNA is TGCGCCAGCAGCTTGCTAGAGGGGCCCAACAATGAGCAGTTCTTC. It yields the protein CASSLLEGPNNEQFF.

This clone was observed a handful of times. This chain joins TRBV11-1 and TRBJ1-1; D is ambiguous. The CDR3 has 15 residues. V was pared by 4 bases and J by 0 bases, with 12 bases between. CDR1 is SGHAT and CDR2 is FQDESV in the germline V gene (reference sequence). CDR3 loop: CASSWYRGMNTEAFF. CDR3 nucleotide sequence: TGTGCCAGCAGCTGGTACAGAGGTATGAACACTGAAGCTTTCTTT.

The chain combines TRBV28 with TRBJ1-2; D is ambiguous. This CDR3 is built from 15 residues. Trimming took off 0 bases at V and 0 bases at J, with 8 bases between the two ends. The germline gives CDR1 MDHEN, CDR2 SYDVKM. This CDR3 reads CASSLWSQTNYGYTF. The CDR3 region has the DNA TGTGCCAGCAGTTTATGGAGCCAGACTAACTATGGCTACACCTTC.

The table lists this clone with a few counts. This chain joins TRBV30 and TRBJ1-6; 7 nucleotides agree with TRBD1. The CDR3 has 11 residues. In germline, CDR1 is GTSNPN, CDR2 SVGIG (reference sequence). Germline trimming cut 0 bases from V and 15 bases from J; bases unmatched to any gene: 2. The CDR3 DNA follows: TGTGCCTGGAGTGTTACAGGGGACCTCCACTTT. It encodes CAWSVTGDLHF. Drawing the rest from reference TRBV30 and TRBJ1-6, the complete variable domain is SQTIHQWPATLVQPVGSPLSLECTVEGTSNPNLYWYRQAAGRGLQLLFYSVGIGQISSEVPQNLSASRPQDRQFILSSKKLLLSDSGFYLCAWSVTGDLHFGNGTRLTVT.

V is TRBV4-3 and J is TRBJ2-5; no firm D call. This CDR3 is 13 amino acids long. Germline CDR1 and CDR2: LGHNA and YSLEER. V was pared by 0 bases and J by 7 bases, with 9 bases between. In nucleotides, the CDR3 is TGCGCCAGCAGCCAAGATCAAACGGGGACCCAGTACTTC. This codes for CASSQDQTGTQYF.

For the CDR3, the DNA is TGTGCCAGCAGCTTAGCGGAGGGGACTAACTATGGCTACACCTTC. Its translation: CASSLAEGTNYGYTF. The gene calls are TRBV7-9 and TRBJ1-2, with D perhaps TRBD1 (5 bases). CDR3 length: 15 amino acids. V lost 0 bases and J 0 bases, leaving 8 bases between the germline ends. In germline, CDR1 is SEHNR, CDR2 FQNEAQ (reference sequence).

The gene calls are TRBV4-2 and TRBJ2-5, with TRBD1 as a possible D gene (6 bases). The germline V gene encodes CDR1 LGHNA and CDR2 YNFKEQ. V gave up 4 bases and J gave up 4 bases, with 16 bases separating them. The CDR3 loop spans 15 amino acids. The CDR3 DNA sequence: TGTGCCAGCAGCCCCTTGGACAGCCGCCCAGAGACCCAGTACTTC. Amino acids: CASSPLDSRPETQYF.

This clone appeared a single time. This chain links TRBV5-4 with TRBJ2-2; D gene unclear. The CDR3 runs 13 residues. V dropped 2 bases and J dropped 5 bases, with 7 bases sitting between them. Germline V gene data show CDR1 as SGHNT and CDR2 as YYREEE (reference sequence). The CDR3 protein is CASSFTATGELFF. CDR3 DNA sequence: TGTGCCAGCAGCTTTACAGCTACCGGGGAGCTGTTTTTT.

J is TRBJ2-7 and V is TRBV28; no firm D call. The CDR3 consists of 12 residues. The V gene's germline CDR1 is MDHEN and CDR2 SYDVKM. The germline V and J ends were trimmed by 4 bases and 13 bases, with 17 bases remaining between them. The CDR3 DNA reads TGTGCCAGCAGTTCCCGCACAATCGGTTGCTACTTC. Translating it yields CASSSRTIGCYF.

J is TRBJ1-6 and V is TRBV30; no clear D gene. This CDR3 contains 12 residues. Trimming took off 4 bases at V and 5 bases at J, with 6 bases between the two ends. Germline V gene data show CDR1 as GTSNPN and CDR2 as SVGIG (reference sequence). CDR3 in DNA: TGTGCCTGGACCGTGAATAATTCACCCCTCCACTTT. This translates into CAWTVNNSPLHF.

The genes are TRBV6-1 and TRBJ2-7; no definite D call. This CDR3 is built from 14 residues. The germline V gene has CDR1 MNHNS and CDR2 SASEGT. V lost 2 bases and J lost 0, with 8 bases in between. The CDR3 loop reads CASSEIPSSYEQYF. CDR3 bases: TGTGCCAGCAGTGAAATCCCCAGCTCCTACGAGCAGTACTTC.